Each of the 7 T cell receptor beta chains below was sequenced from the same sample in a study. TCRdb re-called the 5' RACE reads through MiXCR, storing one row per CDR3 protein. Among about 64,000 distinct CDR3 sequences listed, approximately 22% were seen once. The sequenced material came from memory CD4+ T cells sorted from a lymph node. Stated subset: memory CD4+ T cells, CD4+CD45RO+CD25-. These receptor sequences come from a female donor with breast cancer.

This clonotype was found a few times. The chain joins TRBV7-9 to TRBJ2-4, with a possible D match to TRBD1 (6 bases). The CDR3 covers 12 residues. V was trimmed by 10 bases and J by 5 bases, leaving 12 bases between them. In germline, CDR1 is SEHNR, CDR2 FQNEAQ (reference sequence). The CDR3 spells CAIGGIENIQYF. DNA for the CDR3: TGTGCCATAGGGGGAATTGAAAACATTCAGTACTTC.

The chain combines TRBV6-2 or TRBV6-3 with TRBJ2-2; D is uncertain. This CDR3 is built from 13 residues. Trimming cost V 10 bases and J 1 base, with 10 bases left between them. Germline lookup yields CDR1 MNHEY and CDR2 SVGEGT. This chain's CDR3 is CATYHQNTGELFF. CDR3 nucleotides: TGTGCCACTTACCACCAGAACACCGGGGAGCTGTTTTTT.

This clonotype came up a few times. This chain connects TRBV7-3 to TRBJ2-7, with D perhaps TRBD2 (5 bases). Trimming shortened V by 1 base and J by 7 bases, and 14 bases separated the two germline ends. Per the germline V gene, CDR1 is SGHTA and CDR2 is FQGTGA. The CDR3 length is 14 residues. CDR3: CASSLNHAGAEQYF. The CDR3 DNA reads as TGTGCCAGCAGCTTAAATCATGCGGGTGCAGAGCAGTACTTC.

In its sample, this clonotype was seen many times. This chain joins TRBV5-1 and TRBJ2-1; a possible D gene is TRBD1 (7 bases). The V gene lost 4 bases and the J gene lost 3 bases, with 14 bases spanning the gap. The germline V gene has CDR1 SGHRS and CDR2 YFSETQ. The CDR3 has 15 amino acids. The DNA for the CDR3 is TGCGCCAGCAGCCATCAGGGGGGACACTACAATGAGCAGTTCTTC. Its translation: CASSHQGGHYNEQFF.

This clonotype was detected only a few times. This chain uses TRBV6-6 with TRBJ1-2; weak D call: TRBD1 (5 bases). The germline CDR1 and CDR2 sequences are MNHNY and SVGAGI (reference sequence). V dropped 7 bases and J dropped 5 bases, with 11 bases sitting between them. This CDR3 comprises 12 residues. The CDR3 reads CASTEGLYGYTF. The CDR3, as DNA: TGTGCCAGCACGGAGGGACTGTATGGCTACACCTTC.

This clonotype was seen a few times. CDR3 nucleotide sequence: TGTGCCAGCAGCTTACTGTTTAACGAGCAGTACTTC. Encoded protein: CASSLLFNEQYF. The chain employs TRBV7-2 and TRBJ2-7; D is unresolved. Trimming shortened V by 2 bases and J by 5 bases, and 7 bases separated the two germline ends. Germline V gives CDR1 SGHTA, CDR2 FQGNSA. CDR3 length equals 12 residues.

The chain carries TRBV28 and TRBJ2-7, with TRBD2 as a possible D gene (6 bases). Trimming removed 5 bases from V and 5 bases from J, with 16 bases in between. The CDR3 runs to 14 residues. Germline-derived CDR1 and CDR2 are MDHEN and SYDVKM. The CDR3 DNA sequence: TGTGCCAGCAGTCTAGGGACTGCCAGAAACGAGCAGTACTTC. It translates to CASSLGTARNEQYF.